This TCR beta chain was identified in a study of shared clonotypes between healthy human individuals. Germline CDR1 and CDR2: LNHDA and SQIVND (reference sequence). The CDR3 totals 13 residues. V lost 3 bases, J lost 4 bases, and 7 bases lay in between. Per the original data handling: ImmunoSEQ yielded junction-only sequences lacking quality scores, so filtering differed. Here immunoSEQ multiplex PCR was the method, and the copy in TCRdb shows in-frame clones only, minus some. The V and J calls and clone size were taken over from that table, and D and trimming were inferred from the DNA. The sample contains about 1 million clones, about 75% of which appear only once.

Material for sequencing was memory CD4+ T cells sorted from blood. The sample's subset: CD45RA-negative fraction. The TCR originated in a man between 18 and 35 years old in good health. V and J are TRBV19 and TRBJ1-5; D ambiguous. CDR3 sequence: CASSMILNQPQHF. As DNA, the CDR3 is TGTGCCAGTAGTATGATTCTGAATCAGCCCCAGCATTTT.